One sample yielded the 31 T cell receptor beta chains listed below, sequenced in a study of blood T cell repertoires in COVID-19. Measured with immunoSEQ multiplex PCR; TCRdb has only the in-frame clones, and not every one. This table holds about 200,000 clones, around four fifths found once. The sample taken for sequencing was PBMCs or T cells enriched from blood (not recorded which). The receptors originated from a man aged 35 to 55 who had recovered from COVID-19.

The gene calls are TRBV11-3 and TRBJ2-1; TRBD2 agrees at 8 bases. Trimming removed 2 bases from V and 1 base from J; junction bases left unmatched: 10. Germline V CDR1 and CDR2: SGHNT, YENEEA. The length of the CDR3 is 18 residues. The CDR3 loop reads CASSLWGDSGESYNEQFF. CDR3 in DNA: TGTGCCAGCAGCTTATGGGGGGATAGCGGGGAGTCCTACAATGAGCAGTTCTTC.

This chain connects TRBV7-9 to TRBJ1-5; 7 nucleotides agree with TRBD1. Germline lookup yields CDR1 SEHNR and CDR2 FQNEAQ (reference sequence). The CDR3 extends over 16 amino acids. The ends lost 5 bases at V and 2 bases at J; junction bases unmatched: 9. The CDR3: CASSPSLGTGNQPQHF. Written as DNA, the CDR3 is TGTGCCAGCAGCCCGAGCCTCGGGACAGGCAATCAGCCCCAGCATTTT.

The chain joins TRBV5-8 to TRBJ2-5, with 10 bases identical to TRBD2. Germline V gene data show CDR1 as SGHTS and CDR2 as YDEGEE. The CDR3 totals 15 residues. V shed 5 bases and J 6 bases; nucleotides not matched to a gene: 10. The CDR3: CASSIEREGPKTQYF. CDR3 coding DNA: TGTGCCAGCAGTATCGAGCGGGAGGGCCCAAAGACCCAGTACTTC.

This clone was seen once. The CDR3 is CASRFDRGSNQPQHF. The CDR3 DNA follows: TGTGCCAGCCGGTTTGACAGGGGTAGCAATCAGCCCCAGCATTTT. The chain uses TRBV6-5 and TRBJ1-5; TRBD1 matches at 8 bases. The CDR3 is made up of 15 amino acids. The J segment lost 0 bases and the V segment lost 8 bases, leaving 6 bases of the junction unmatched. CDR1 MNHEY and CDR2 SVGAGI come from the germline V gene.

The chain links TRBV7-2 to TRBJ1-3; 8 positions match TRBD1. Germline CDR1 SGHTA, CDR2 FQGNSA. The CDR3 has 15 residues. J gave up 0 bases and V 7 bases, and 5 bases lay outside the gene matches. CDR3 sequence: CASNRDRGSGNTIYF. CDR3 coding DNA: TGTGCCAGCAACCGCGACAGGGGCTCTGGAAACACCATATATTTT.

This chain links TRBV6-5 with TRBJ2-3; the match to TRBD1 covers 8 bases. The junction had 11 bases not matched to a gene; V was cut back by 4 bases and J by 14 bases. The CDR3 totals 13 residues. CDR1 and CDR2 (germline): MNHEY, SVGAGI. The CDR3 DNA reads as TGTGCCAGCAGTTGGGACAGGCGGGTCGCCATGTATTTT. This gives the protein CASSWDRRVAMYF.

The chain combines TRBV3-1 (or the pseudogene TRBV3-2) with TRBJ2-1; the match to TRBD1 covers 9 bases. Per germline, CDR1 LGHDT and CDR2 YNNKEL (reference sequence). The CDR3 runs to 16 residues. Unmatched junction bases numbered 11, after V lost 5 bases and J lost 6 bases. For the CDR3, the DNA is TGTGCCAGCAGCGCAACCCCCGGGACAGGGTCCAATGAGCAGTTCTTC. Its protein is CASSATPGTGSNEQFF.

The V call is TRBV7-9, the J call TRBJ2-7, with 9 bases fitting TRBD1. The V segment lost 5 bases and the J segment 3 bases; nucleotides outside the gene matches: 8. The CDR3 is 15 residues long. Germline lookup yields CDR1 SEHNR and CDR2 FQNEAQ (reference sequence). The CDR3 reads CASSPGGQGSYEQYV. The DNA for the CDR3 is TGTGCCAGCAGCCCAGGGGGACAGGGAAGCTACGAGCAGTACGTC.

Remarks on this clone: Other nucleotide sequences from this sample produce the same CDR3. V and J are TRBV5-1 and TRBJ2-2, with D perhaps matching TRBD2 (5 bases). The CDR3 consists of 15 residues. Trimming removed 0 bases from V and 4 bases from J, with 10 bases in between. The germline gives CDR1 SGHRS, CDR2 YFSETQ. The CDR3 coding sequence is TGCGCCAGCAGCTTGGGAGGGCCAGGCACCGGGGAGCTGTTTTTT. Protein product: CASSLGGPGTGELFF.

This clone was seen a single time. This chain connects TRBV6-4 to TRBJ2-2; the match to TRBD2 covers 8 bases. Losses at the gene ends were 7 bases for V and 1 base for J; bases not matched to a gene: 11. Germline values: CDR1 MRHNA, CDR2 SNTAGT. The CDR3 consists of 17 residues. DNA for the CDR3: TGTGCCAGCATCGTGGTTACTAGCGGATGGAACACCGGGGAGCTGTTTTTT. Translation: CASIVVTSGWNTGELFF.

The J gene is TRBJ2-1, the V gene TRBV25-1; D is possibly TRBD2 (6 bases). Trimming removed 3 bases from V and 4 bases from J, with 13 bases in between. The CDR3 is made up of 15 amino acids. In germline, CDR1 is MGHDK, CDR2 SYGVNS. For the CDR3, the DNA is TGTGCCAGCAGTGAGGCGGGACGGGGGTACAATGAGCAGTTCTTC. Its protein product is CASSEAGRGYNEQFF.

This clone appeared once. The V gene is TRBV7-2, the J gene TRBJ1-4; D possibly corresponds to TRBD1 (5 bases). V gave up 5 bases and J gave up 4 bases, with 11 bases separating them. Per germline, CDR1 SGHTA and CDR2 FQGNSA. This CDR3 region has 14 residues. CDR3 in DNA: TGTGCCAGCAGCCCGGGACTGAATAATGAAAAACTGTTTTTT. It codes for CASSPGLNNEKLFF.

This clone occurred once. The CDR3 is CASSQVDRGEKGNQPQHF. Written as DNA, the CDR3 is TGTGCCAGCAGCCAAGTCGACAGGGGGGAAAAGGGCAATCAGCCCCAGCATTTT. The chain joins TRBV4-2 to TRBJ1-5, with TRBD1 identical over 9 bases. This CDR3 comprises 18 residues. CDR1 and CDR2 (germline): LGHNA, YNFKEQ. Trimming cost V 1 base and J 2 bases; bases outside gene matches: 9.

The genes are TRBV27 and TRBJ2-7; 11 bases match TRBD2. V was pared by 0 bases and J by 0 bases, with 7 bases of the junction left unmatched. The germline CDR1 and CDR2 sequences are MNHEY and SMNVEV (reference sequence). The CDR3 is 18 amino acids. The CDR3 loop is CASSLSAIAGGTSYEQYF. The CDR3 DNA reads as TGTGCCAGCAGTTTATCGGCGATAGCGGGAGGGACCTCCTACGAGCAGTACTTC.

The chain links TRBV29-1 to TRBJ2-2, with TRBD1 matching 8 bases. The CDR3 loop spans 18 amino acids. The junction had 14 bases not matched to a gene; V was cut back by 5 bases and J by 0 bases. The germline CDR1 and CDR2 sequences are SQVTM and ANQGSEA. This CDR3 is CSVYTGTGTIANTGELFF. CDR3 nucleotides: TGCAGCGTTTATACCGGGACAGGAACCATCGCGAACACCGGGGAGCTGTTTTTT.

This chain connects TRBV18 to TRBJ2-7; 10 positions match TRBD2. Germline V gene sequence: CDR1 KGHSH, CDR2 LQKENI. The CDR3 totals 16 residues. The V and J ends lost 2 bases and 6 bases, in that order; junction bases with no gene match: 10. The CDR3 spells CASSPMPSGSVREQYV. In DNA form, the CDR3 reads TGTGCCAGCTCACCAATGCCTAGCGGGAGTGTGCGCGAGCAGTACGTC.

This chain joins TRBV5-1 and TRBJ1-4; TRBD1 aligns across 9 bases. After removal of 5 bases from V and 8 bases from J, the junction contained 7 bases not matched to a gene. This CDR3 has 14 amino acids. CDR1 and CDR2 from the germline V gene are SGHRS and YFSETQ. CDR3 in amino acids: CASRGDREDEKLFF. The CDR3 coding sequence is TGCGCCAGCAGGGGGGACAGGGAGGACGAAAAACTGTTTTTT.

The CDR3 nucleotides are TGTGCCACCAGCAGAGTGCCCCTCGGACTAGCCGACTACGAGCAGTACTTC. Amino acid sequence: CATSRVPLGLADYEQYF. This sequence joins TRBV15 and TRBJ2-7, with 8 positions matching TRBD2. Germline V gives CDR1 LNHNV, CDR2 YYDKDF (reference sequence). The CDR3 consists of 17 residues. V was clipped by 1 base and J by 3 bases; unmatched bases: 11. Combining the CDR3 with reference TRBV15 and TRBJ2-7 gives the whole variable domain DAMVIQNPRYQVTQFGKPVTLSCSQTLNHNVMYWYQQKSSQAPKLLFHYYDKDFNNEADTPDNFQSRRPNTSFCFLDIRSPGLGDTAMYLCATSRVPLGLADYEQYFGPGTRLTVT.

The J gene is TRBJ1-1, the V gene TRBV9; 7 bases map to TRBD1. V shed 3 bases and J 1 base; nucleotides not matched to a gene: 0. The CDR3 has 13 amino acids. Germline V gene lookup returns CDR1 SGDLS and CDR2 YYNGEE. The CDR3 reads CASSAGGNTEAFF. CDR3 DNA sequence: TGTGCCAGCAGCGCAGGGGGGAACACTGAAGCTTTCTTT.

The chain combines TRBV19 with TRBJ2-7; the match to TRBD2 covers 7 bases. V shed 3 bases and J 2 bases; nucleotides not matched to a gene: 10. Germline V gene data show CDR1 as LNHDA and CDR2 as SQIVND (reference sequence). The CDR3 is 16 amino acids. CDR3 sequence (DNA): TGTGCCAGTAGTATTGTTTCGGCGGGAGCGGCCTACGAGCAGTACTTC. Translation gives CASSIVSAGAAYEQYF.

The J gene is TRBJ1-1, the V gene TRBV10-3, with 7 bases lining up with TRBD1. J lost 3 bases, V lost 2 bases, and 12 bases had no gene match. Germline V gene data show CDR1 as ENHRY and CDR2 as SYGVKD. The length of the CDR3 is 17 residues. In DNA form, the CDR3 reads TGTGCCATCAGTGAGCTCGACTGGGGCCAGGGGGACACTGAAGCTTTCTTT. Translated, it gives CAISELDWGQGDTEAFF.

This sequence joins TRBV3-1 (or the pseudogene TRBV3-2) and TRBJ1-3; D not resolved. V lost 3 bases, J lost 2 bases, and 14 bases lay in between. The germline V gene encodes CDR1 LGHDT and CDR2 YNNKEL (reference sequence). The CDR3 covers 16 residues. CDR3 residues: CASSQGRGSPGNTIYF. CDR3 bases: TGTGCCAGCAGCCAGGGTCGGGGTTCGCCTGGAAACACCATATATTTT.

The chain uses TRBV4-2 and TRBJ1-5, with TRBD1 as a possible D gene (6 bases). Germline V gene data show CDR1 as LGHNA and CDR2 as YNFKEQ. V was clipped by 0 bases and J by 5 bases, with 17 bases between them. This CDR3 spans 17 amino acids. The CDR3 sequence: CASSQDPDGTRYQPQHF. The CDR3 DNA reads TGTGCCAGCAGCCAAGATCCTGATGGGACACGTTATCAGCCCCAGCATTTT.

The chain recombines TRBV7-6 with TRBJ2-3, with D unresolved. CDR1 and CDR2 from the germline V gene are SGHVS and FNYEAQ. Deletions cut 5 bases from V and 2 bases from J, with 11 bases between. CDR3 length equals 14 residues. CDR3 nucleotide sequence: TGTGCCAGCAGCATCTCGGTCCTCACAGATACGCAGTATTTT. Amino acid sequence: CASSISVLTDTQYF.

The chain has TRBV9 and TRBJ2-7, with 7 bases that match TRBD1. The CDR3 extends over 15 amino acids. CDR1 is SGDLS, CDR2 YYNGEE, per germline. The ends lost 4 bases at V and 2 bases at J; junction bases unmatched: 9. The CDR3 DNA sequence: TGTGCCAGCAGCCGCACCCCGGGACAGACCTACGAGCAGTACTTC. It specifies CASSRTPGQTYEQYF.

V gene TRBV2 combines with J gene TRBJ2-4; 7 bases align to TRBD1. Germline CDR1 SNHLY, CDR2 FYNNEI. The CDR3 is 13 amino acids. The V segment lost 6 bases and the J segment 9 bases; nucleotides outside the gene matches: 8. In DNA form, the CDR3 reads TGTGCCAGCAGGCAGACAGGGCCAGGCATTCAGTACTTC. It specifies CASRQTGPGIQYF.

The chain combines TRBV12-3 or TRBV12-4 with TRBJ1-2; the D is unclear. Trimming removed 3 bases from V and 4 bases from J, with 3 bases in between. The CDR3 spans 11 residues. The CDR3: CASSFLYGYTF. The DNA for the CDR3 is TGTGCCAGCAGTTTCCTCTATGGCTACACCTTC.

In its sample, this clone was seen a few times. The chain links TRBV6-1 to TRBJ2-5; 11 nucleotides line up with TRBD2. J gave up 5 bases and V 1 base, and 3 bases lay outside the gene matches. The CDR3 length is 15 residues. The germline gives CDR1 MNHNS, CDR2 SASEGT. In nucleotides, the CDR3 is TGTGCCAGCAGTGAAGTAGCGGGAGGGCCGGAGACCCAGTACTTC. Its translation is CASSEVAGGPETQYF.

This clone was counted only a few times. The V call is TRBV6-5, the J call TRBJ2-7, with D perhaps TRBD2 (7 bases). The CDR3 totals 14 residues. Germline V lookup: CDR1 MNHEY, CDR2 SVGAGI. The ends were cut back, 5 bases at V and 7 bases at J, with 18 bases in the middle. The CDR3 is CASSKGGGSGEQYF. The CDR3 DNA sequence: TGTGCCAGCAGTAAGGGGGGGGGTAGTGGAGAGCAGTACTTC.

This clone turned up a few times. The chain has TRBV7-2 and TRBJ1-2; perhaps TRBD1 as D (6 bases). Germline-derived CDR1 and CDR2 are SGHTA and FQGNSA. The CDR3 consists of 16 residues. V was trimmed by 2 bases and J by 0 bases, leaving 13 bases between them. DNA for the CDR3: TGTGCCAGCAGCTTACAGACAGGCCCCGCTAACTATGGCTACACCTTC. Protein product: CASSLQTGPANYGYTF.

The V gene is TRBV19, the J gene TRBJ2-2; TRBD1 matches 7 bases. V shed 5 bases, J shed 6 bases, and the junction held 9 bases outside the gene matches. Germline V lookup: CDR1 LNHDA, CDR2 SQIVND (reference sequence). This CDR3 is built from 15 residues. This CDR3 is CASSPTGAVAGELFF. The CDR3 bases are TGTGCCAGTAGTCCAACAGGGGCCGTGGCCGGGGAGCTGTTTTTT.